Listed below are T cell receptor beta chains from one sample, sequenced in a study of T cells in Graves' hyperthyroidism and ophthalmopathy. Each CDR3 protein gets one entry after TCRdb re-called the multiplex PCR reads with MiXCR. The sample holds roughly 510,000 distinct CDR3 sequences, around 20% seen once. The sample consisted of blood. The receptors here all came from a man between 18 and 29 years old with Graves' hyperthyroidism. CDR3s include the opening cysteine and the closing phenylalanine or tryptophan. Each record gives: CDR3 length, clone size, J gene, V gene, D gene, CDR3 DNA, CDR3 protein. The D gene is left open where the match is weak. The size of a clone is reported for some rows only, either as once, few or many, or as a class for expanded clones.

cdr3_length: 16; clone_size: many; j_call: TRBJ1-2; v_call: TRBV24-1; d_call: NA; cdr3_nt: TGTGCCACCAGTGCTTCTGCACACCCGAATTTCAATGGCTACACCTTC; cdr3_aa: CATSASAHPNFNGYTF
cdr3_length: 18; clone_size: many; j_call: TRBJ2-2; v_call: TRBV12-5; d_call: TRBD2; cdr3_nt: TGTGCTAGTGGTTCAGGACTAGCGGGGGGGCCAGCCCCCGGGGAGCTGTTTTTT; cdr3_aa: CASGSGLAGGPAPGELFF
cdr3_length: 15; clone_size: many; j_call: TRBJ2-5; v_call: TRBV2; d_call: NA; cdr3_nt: TGTGCCAGCAGCCAAAACAGGGTCCTCGCAGAGACCCAGTACTTC; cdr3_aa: CASSQNRVLAETQYF
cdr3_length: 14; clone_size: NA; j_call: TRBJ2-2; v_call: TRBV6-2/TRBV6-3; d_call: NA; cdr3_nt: TGTGCCAGCAGTTACGCAGGGACCACCGGGGAGCTGTTTTTT; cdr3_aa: CASSYAGTTGELFF
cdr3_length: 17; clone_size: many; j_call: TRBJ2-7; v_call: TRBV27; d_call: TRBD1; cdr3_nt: TGTGCCAGCAGTTTGGCACTCGGGACAGGGTATTCGTACGAGCAGTACTTC; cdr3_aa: CASSLALGTGYSYEQYF
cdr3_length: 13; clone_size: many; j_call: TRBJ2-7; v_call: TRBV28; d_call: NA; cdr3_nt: TGTGCCAGCCTAGACAGGATCTCCTACGAGCAGTACTTC; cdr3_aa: CASLDRISYEQYF
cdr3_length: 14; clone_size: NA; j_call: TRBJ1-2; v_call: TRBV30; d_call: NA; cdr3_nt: TGTGCCTGGAGGCCGACAGGTACGGAGTATGGCTACACCTTC; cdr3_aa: CAWRPTGTEYGYTF
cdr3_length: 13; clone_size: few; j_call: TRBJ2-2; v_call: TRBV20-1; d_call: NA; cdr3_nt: TGCAGTGCTTATGTACCGAACACCGGGGAGCTGTTTTTT; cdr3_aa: CSAYVPNTGELFF
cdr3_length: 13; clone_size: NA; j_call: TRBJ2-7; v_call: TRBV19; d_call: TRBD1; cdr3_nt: TGTGCCAGTGGACCAACAACAGGGGTCGAGCAGTACTTC; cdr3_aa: CASGPTTGVEQYF
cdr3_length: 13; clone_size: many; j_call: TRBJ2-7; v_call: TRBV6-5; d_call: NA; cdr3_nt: TGTGCCAGCAGTTACTTGGGGTTGGGCGAGCAGTACTTC; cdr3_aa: CASSYLGLGEQYF
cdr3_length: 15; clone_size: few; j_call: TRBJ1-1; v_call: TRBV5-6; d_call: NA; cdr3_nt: TGTGCCAGCAGCTCTCCGGGACCCCGGGACACTGAAGCTTTCTTT; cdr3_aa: CASSSPGPRDTEAFF
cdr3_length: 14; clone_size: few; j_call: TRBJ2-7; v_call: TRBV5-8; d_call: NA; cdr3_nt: TGTGCCAGCAGCTTAAAACGGGGTTCCTACGAGCAGTACTTC; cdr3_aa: CASSLKRGSYEQYF
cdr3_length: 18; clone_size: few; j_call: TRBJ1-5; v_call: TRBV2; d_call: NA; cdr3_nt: TGTGCCAGCAGCGCACAGACACCCCGAGGACTTGGCAATCAGCCCCAGCATTTT; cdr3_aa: CASSAQTPRGLGNQPQHF
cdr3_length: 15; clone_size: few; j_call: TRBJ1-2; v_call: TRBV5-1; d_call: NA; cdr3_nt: TGCGCCAGCAGCTTGGGGCAGGGTTCTCAGACGGGCTACACCTTC; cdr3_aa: CASSLGQGSQTGYTF
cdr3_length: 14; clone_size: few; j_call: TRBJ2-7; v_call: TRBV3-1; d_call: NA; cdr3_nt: TGTGCCAGCAGCCTCCATCAGGGGTCCTACGAGCAGTACTTC; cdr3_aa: CASSLHQGSYEQYF
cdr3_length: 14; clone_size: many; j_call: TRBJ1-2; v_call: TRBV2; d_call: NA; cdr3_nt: TGTGCCAGCAGTGGAGGGCAGGGAGACTATGGCTACACCTTC; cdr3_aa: CASSGGQGDYGYTF
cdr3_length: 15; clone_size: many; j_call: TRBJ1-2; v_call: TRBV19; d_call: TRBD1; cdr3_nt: TGTGCCAGTAGTATGCTTCCCGGGACAGGCTATGGCTACACCTTC; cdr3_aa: CASSMLPGTGYGYTF
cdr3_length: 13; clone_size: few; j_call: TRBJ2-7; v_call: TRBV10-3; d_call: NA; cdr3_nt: TGTGCCATCAGTGAAGGGACGCTATACGAGCAGTACTTC; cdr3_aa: CAISEGTLYEQYF
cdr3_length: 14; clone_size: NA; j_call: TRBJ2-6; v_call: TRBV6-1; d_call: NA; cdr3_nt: TGTGCCAGCAAAGCGGGCTCTGGGGCCAACGTCCTGACTTTC; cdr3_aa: CASKAGSGANVLTF
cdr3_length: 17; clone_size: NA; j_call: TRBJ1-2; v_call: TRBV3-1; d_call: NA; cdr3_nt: TGTGCCAGCAGCCAAGAATGGGGGGCCTCCTCGGGCTATGGCTACACCTTC; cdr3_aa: CASSQEWGASSGYGYTF
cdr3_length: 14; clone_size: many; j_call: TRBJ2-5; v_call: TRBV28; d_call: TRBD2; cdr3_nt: TGTGCCAGCAGTTGGGGACTAGTCGGTGAGACCCAGTACTTC; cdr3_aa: CASSWGLVGETQYF
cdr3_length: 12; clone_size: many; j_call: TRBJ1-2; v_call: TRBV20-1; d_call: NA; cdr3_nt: TGCAGTGCTAGAGAACCGGGCTATGGCTACACCTTC; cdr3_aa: CSAREPGYGYTF
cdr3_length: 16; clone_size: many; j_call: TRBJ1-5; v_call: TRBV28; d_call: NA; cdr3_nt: TGTGCCAGCAGTCGCCGGACCCCCACAGTCCCCCAGCCCCAGCATTTT; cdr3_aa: CASSRRTPTVPQPQHF
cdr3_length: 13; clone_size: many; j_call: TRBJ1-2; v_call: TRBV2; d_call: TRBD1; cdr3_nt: TGTGCCAGCAGCCGGGACAGCCTCTATGGCTACACCTTC; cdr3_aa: CASSRDSLYGYTF
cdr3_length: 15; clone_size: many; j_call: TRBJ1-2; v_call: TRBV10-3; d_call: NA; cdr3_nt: TGTGCCATCACCGAAAGATGGGACGGCAACTATGGCTACACCTTC; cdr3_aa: CAITERWDGNYGYTF
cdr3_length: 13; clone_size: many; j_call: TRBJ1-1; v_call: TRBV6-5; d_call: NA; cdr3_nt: TGTGCCAGCAGCCGAGGGCCTTACACTGAAGCTTTCTTT; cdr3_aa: CASSRGPYTEAFF
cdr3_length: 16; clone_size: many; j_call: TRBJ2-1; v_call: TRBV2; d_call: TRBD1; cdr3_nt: TGTGCCAGCAGTGACCAGACAGGGTTTGCCTACAATGAGCAGTTCTTC; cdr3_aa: CASSDQTGFAYNEQFF
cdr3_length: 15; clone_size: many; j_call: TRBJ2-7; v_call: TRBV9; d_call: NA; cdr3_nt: TGTGCCAGCAGCGTAGCAAGGGACGGCTCCTACGAGCAGTACTTC; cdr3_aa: CASSVARDGSYEQYF
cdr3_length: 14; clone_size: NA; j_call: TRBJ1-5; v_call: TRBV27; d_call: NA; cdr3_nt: TGTGCCAGCAGTTTTTCGGCTAGCAATCAGCCCCAGCATTTT; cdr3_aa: CASSFSASNQPQHF
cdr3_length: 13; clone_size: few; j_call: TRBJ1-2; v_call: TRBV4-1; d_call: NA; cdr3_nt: TGCGCCAGCAGCCAAGGGCAGGGGTATGGCTACACCTTC; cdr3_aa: CASSQGQGYGYTF
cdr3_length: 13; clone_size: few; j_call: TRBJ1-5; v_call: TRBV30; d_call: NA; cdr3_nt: TGTGCCTGGAGTACAGGGCCCAATCAGCCCCAGCATTTT; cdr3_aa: CAWSTGPNQPQHF
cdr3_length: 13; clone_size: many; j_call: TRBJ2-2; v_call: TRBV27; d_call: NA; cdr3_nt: TGTGCCGTTCGGGAGCACGGCACCGGGGAGCTGTTTTTT; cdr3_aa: CAVREHGTGELFF
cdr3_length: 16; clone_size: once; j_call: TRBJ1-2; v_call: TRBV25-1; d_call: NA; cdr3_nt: TGTGCCAGCAGTGAATGGGGACCCCAATCTTGGTATGGCTACACCTTC; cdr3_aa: CASSEWGPQSWYGYTF
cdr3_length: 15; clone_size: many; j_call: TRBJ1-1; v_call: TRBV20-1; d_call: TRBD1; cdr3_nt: TGCAGTGCCCCGCCGACAGGGCTAATGAACACTGAAGCTTTCTTT; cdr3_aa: CSAPPTGLMNTEAFF
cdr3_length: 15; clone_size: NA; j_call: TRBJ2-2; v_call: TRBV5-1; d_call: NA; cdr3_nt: TGCGCCAGCAGGGACAAGCGGGCGAACACCGGGGAGCTGTTTTTT; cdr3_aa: CASRDKRANTGELFF